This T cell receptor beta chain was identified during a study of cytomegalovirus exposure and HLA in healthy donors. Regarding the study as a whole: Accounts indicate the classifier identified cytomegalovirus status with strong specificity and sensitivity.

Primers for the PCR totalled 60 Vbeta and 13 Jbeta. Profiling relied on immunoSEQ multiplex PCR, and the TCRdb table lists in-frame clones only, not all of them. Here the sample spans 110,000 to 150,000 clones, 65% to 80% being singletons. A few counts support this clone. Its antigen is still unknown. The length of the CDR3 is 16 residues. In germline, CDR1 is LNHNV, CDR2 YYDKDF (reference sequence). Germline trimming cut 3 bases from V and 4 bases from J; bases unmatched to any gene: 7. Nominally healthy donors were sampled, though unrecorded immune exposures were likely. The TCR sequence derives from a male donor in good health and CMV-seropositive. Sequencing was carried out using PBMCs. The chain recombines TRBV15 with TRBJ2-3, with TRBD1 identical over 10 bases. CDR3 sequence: CATSSNPTGGPDTQYF. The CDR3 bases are TGTGCCACCAGCAGCAACCCGACAGGGGGCCCAGATACGCAGTATTTT.